This is a list of T cell receptor beta chains from one sample in a study of T cells in localized non-small cell lung cancer. Sequencing used immunoSEQ multiplex PCR; TCRdb keeps in-frame clones, though not all of them. This sample has about 77,000 clones, with approximately 90% found just once. The specimen was peripheral blood, collected before any cancer treatment. The source is a woman aged 40 to 75 with stage I squamous cell lung carcinoma. CDR3s include the opening cysteine and the closing phenylalanine or tryptophan. Fields, in order: J gene, D gene, V gene, clone size, CDR3 protein. D genes are given only for firm matches. Not all rows give a size; the values are once, few, many and, for expanded clones, a class.

>TRBJ1-1|TRBD1|TRBV6-1|NA
CASGTGQGMDTEAFF
>TRBJ1-3|TRBD1|TRBV18|NA
CASSPPNRGQNTIYF
>TRBJ2-3|TRBD1|TRBV5-8|NA
CASSVGQGRWTDTQYF
>TRBJ1-2|TRBD1|TRBV30|NA
CAWSSGQGAGYTF
>TRBJ1-2|NA|TRBV7-8|NA
CASSLRQSYGYTF
>TRBJ2-3|NA|TRBV7-2|NA
CASSLGWLTDTQYF
>TRBJ1-4|NA|TRBV29-1|NA
CSVEDSGGGEKLFF
>TRBJ1-2|TRBD1|TRBV5-6|NA
CASSWPGQGDYGYTF
>TRBJ2-5|TRBD2|TRBV6-1|NA
CATSGLAGGIDQETQYF
>TRBJ2-7|NA|TRBV9|few
CASSVIPGDEQYF
>TRBJ1-2|TRBD1|TRBV13|NA
CASSLGAGQIFYGYTF
>TRBJ1-2|NA|TRBV18|NA
CASSPDRDYGYTF
>TRBJ2-7|NA|TRBV18|NA
CASSPIESYEQYF
>TRBJ1-4|NA|TRBV18|NA
CASSPGLGGNEKLFF
>TRBJ1-1|NA|TRBV11-2|NA
CASSLDQSGNTEAFF
>TRBJ1-4|NA|TRBV5-4|few
CASSLPGATNEKLFF
>TRBJ2-7|NA|TRBV19|NA
CASSIGRELDEQYF
>TRBJ2-1|NA|TRBV5-4|few
CASSDEGGGGYNEQFF
>TRBJ2-7|NA|TRBV2|NA
CASRSTDSYEQYF
>TRBJ1-2|NA|TRBV30|NA
CAWSWYRDSYGYTF
>TRBJ1-1|NA|TRBV2|NA
CASSEGFGEEAFF
>TRBJ2-3|TRBD1|TRBV12-5|NA
CASGGNSGGADTQYF
>TRBJ1-1|NA|TRBV27|NA
CASRYPGGAEAFF
>TRBJ2-1|NA|TRBV5-4|NA
CASSLDGVAYNEQFF
>TRBJ1-5|TRBD1|TRBV19|NA
CASSINFGTGANQPQHF
>TRBJ1-5|NA|TRBV10-3|NA
CAISDGARTGQPQHF
>TRBJ1-1|NA|TRBV5-4|NA
CASSKAGEIAEAFF
>TRBJ2-5|TRBD2|TRBV10-2|NA
CASNDGGAYETQYF
>TRBJ1-1|NA|TRBV21-1|NA
CASSKEVQGAGMNTEAFF